This is a list of T cell receptor beta chains from one sample in a study of blood T cell repertoires in COVID-19. Measured with immunoSEQ multiplex PCR; TCRdb has only the in-frame clones, and not every one. The top ten clones hold 22% of a sample with roughly 25,000 clones, about 88% of them seen once. The specimen was peripheral blood. The source of these receptors is a man in his 70s in a cohort sampled during active COVID-19. Each CDR3 is given with its conserved first and last residue. The order of the fields is V gene, clone size, D gene, J gene, CDR3 DNA, CDR3 protein. D genes are given only for firm matches. Expanded clones get a size class; other rows say once, few or many, or leave the size out.

TRBV7-3,NA,TRBD2,TRBJ2-3,TGTGCCAGCAGCTTAGGGACTAGCAGAAGCACAGATACGCAGTATTTT,CASSLGTSRSTDTQYF
TRBV4-1,once,TRBD1,TRBJ2-2,TGCGCCAGCAGCCCCACCGGGACAGAAAACACCGGGGAGCTGTTTTTT,CASSPTGTENTGELFF
TRBV7-9,NA,NA,TRBJ1-5,TGTGCCAGCAGCTCGGGACTACCGGGGGGGCCCCAGCATTTT,CASSSGLPGGPQHF
TRBV21-1,NA,NA,TRBJ2-5,TGTGCCAGCAGTGACAGGGTTCGGACTAGCAGAGAACAAGGGACCCAGTACTTC,CASSDRVRTSREQGTQYF
TRBV28,few,TRBD1,TRBJ1-1,TGTGCCAGCAGACTACAGGGGAGCGGCGCTGAAGCTTTCTTT,CASRLQGSGAEAFF
TRBV28,once,NA,TRBJ2-5,TGTGCCAGCAGTTTATATGGGGCCGGACAAGAGACCCAGTACTTC,CASSLYGAGQETQYF
TRBV28,once,TRBD1,TRBJ1-1,TGTGCCAGCAGTACGAACGGACAGGGGGCGAATGAAGCTTTCTTT,CASSTNGQGANEAFF
TRBV5-1,NA,TRBD2,TRBJ2-7,TGCGCCAGCAGCGGGGGGACTAGCGGGACCTACGAGCAGTACTTC,CASSGGTSGTYEQYF
TRBV6-5,NA,TRBD1,TRBJ1-2,TGTGCCAGCAGTCCGGATACAGGGGCCGCAGGGGGCTACACCTTC,CASSPDTGAAGGYTF
TRBV4-2,NA,TRBD2,TRBJ2-7,TGTGCCAGCAGCCGAGGGGAGGGCGGGGGTCCTTACGAGCAGTACTTC,CASSRGEGGGPYEQYF
TRBV7-9,NA,NA,TRBJ1-1,TGTGCCAGCAGCTTAGGCGCAGGGCTGGGTACTGAAGCTTTCTTT,CASSLGAGLGTEAFF
TRBV5-8,NA,NA,TRBJ2-3,TGTGCCAGCAGCTTGAAATACAGGAGCACAGATACGCAGTATTTT,CASSLKYRSTDTQYF
TRBV7-9,NA,NA,TRBJ1-2,TGTGCCAGCAGCTTAGAGCTAGATGCCTATGGCTACACCTTC,CASSLELDAYGYTF
TRBV24-1,NA,TRBD2,TRBJ2-7,TGTGCCACCAGCGGGACTAGCGGGACCTACGAGCAGTACTTC,CATSGTSGTYEQYF
TRBV28,NA,NA,TRBJ1-2,TGTGCCAGCAGACCTACAGGGAGAGGCTATGGCTACACCTTC,CASRPTGRGYGYTF
TRBV2,large,NA,TRBJ1-1,TGTGCCAGCAGTGGGACAGAGTTTGGTAAAGCTTTCTTT,CASSGTEFGKAFF
TRBV5-1,NA,TRBD2,TRBJ2-1,TGCGCCAGCACCGGACTAGCGGGAGGAGGAAGTGAGCAGTTCTTC,CASTGLAGGGSEQFF
TRBV7-6,NA,NA,TRBJ2-3,TGTGCCAGCAGCCCCTTGGCGGGCGTTAGCACAGATACGCAGTATTTT,CASSPLAGVSTDTQYF
TRBV18,NA,NA,TRBJ1-4,TGTGCCAGCTCACCAGAGATACAGGTGAATGAAAAACTGTTTTTT,CASSPEIQVNEKLFF
TRBV9,NA,NA,TRBJ2-3,TGTGCCAGCAGCGTAGGACTGACAGATACGCAGTATTTT,CASSVGLTDTQYF
TRBV6-5,NA,TRBD1,TRBJ2-7,TGTGCCAGCAGTTTCGAGAAAGACAGGGGCCACGAGCAGTACTTC,CASSFEKDRGHEQYF
TRBV15,NA,NA,TRBJ2-5,TGTGCCACCAGCAGAAGGAGGGAGAACCCCCAAGAGACCCAGTACTTC,CATSRRRENPQETQYF
TRBV13,NA,NA,TRBJ2-7,TGTGCCAGCAGCTTAAAAGGGGCGCTGTACGAGCAGTACTTC,CASSLKGALYEQYF
TRBV9,NA,TRBD1,TRBJ2-5,TGTGCCAGCAGCGTAACCGCGGGGCAGGGGGCAAATCTTGCCCAGTACTTC,CASSVTAGQGANLAQYF
TRBV18,NA,TRBD2,TRBJ2-7,TGTGCCAGCTCACAACCGACTAGCGGCTCCTACGAGCAGTACTTC,CASSQPTSGSYEQYF
TRBV9,NA,TRBD2,TRBJ2-3,TGTGCCAGCAGCGTAGAAGCGGGGGGTCCCACAGATACGCAGTATTTT,CASSVEAGGPTDTQYF
TRBV4-2,NA,NA,TRBJ2-7,TGTGCCAGCAGCCAAGATCACCGGGGTATCGACGAGCAGTACTTC,CASSQDHRGIDEQYF
TRBV10-1,NA,NA,TRBJ2-4,TGCGCCAGCAGTGACGAGGACTCAAAAAACATTCAGTACTTC,CASSDEDSKNIQYF
TRBV27,NA,TRBD1,TRBJ1-1,TGTGCCAGCAGTTTAAGACAGGGGGCAAAAAGCACTGAAGCTTTCTTT,CASSLRQGAKSTEAFF
TRBV6-2/TRBV6-3,NA,TRBD1,TRBJ1-5,TGTGCCAGCAGCTCGGACAGGCGTCAGCCCCAGCATTTT,CASSSDRRQPQHF
TRBV5-1,NA,TRBD1,TRBJ2-7,TGCGCCAGCCAGCAAACGACCGGGACAGGGATCCACGAGCAGTACTTC,CASQQTTGTGIHEQYF
TRBV10-3,NA,TRBD1,TRBJ1-5,TGTGCCATCAGTGAGGGCCCAGGGGGTAGCAATCAGCCCCAGCATTTT,CAISEGPGGSNQPQHF
TRBV6-4,NA,NA,TRBJ2-1,TGTGCCAGCAGTAGCGGCGTGGGGGAGCAGTTCTTC,CASSSGVGEQFF
TRBV5-1,NA,TRBD2,TRBJ2-1,TGCGCCAGCAGCTTGAATCCCGGGACTAGCGGGAGGGCCGATGAGCAGTTCTTC,CASSLNPGTSGRADEQFF
TRBV4-2,NA,TRBD2,TRBJ2-7,TGTGCCAGCAGCCAGCCGGGAGGGGAAGAGCAGTACTTC,CASSQPGGEEQYF
TRBV7-2,NA,TRBD1,TRBJ2-7,TGTGCCAGCAGCCAAACCCCGGGACAGGCGTCCGAGCAGTACTTC,CASSQTPGQASEQYF
TRBV4-3,NA,TRBD1,TRBJ1-3,TGCGCCAGCAGCCAAGATTCATGGGACAGGGGCTCTGGAAACACCATATATTTT,CASSQDSWDRGSGNTIYF
TRBV5-1,NA,TRBD1,TRBJ1-3,TGCGCCAGCAGCTCGGGACAGGGGATCTCTGGAAACACCATATATTTT,CASSSGQGISGNTIYF
TRBV10-2,NA,NA,TRBJ1-3,TGCGCCAGCCTTGGGGCGGGGAGAAGAAACACCATATATTTT,CASLGAGRRNTIYF
TRBV6-2/TRBV6-3,NA,TRBD2,TRBJ2-4,TGTGCCAGCAGTTACTATGCGGGAGGGACGGCCAAAAACATTCAGTACTTC,CASSYYAGGTAKNIQYF
TRBV6-1,NA,TRBD1,TRBJ1-5,TGTGCCAGCAGTGACGGGCAGGGGGCAGTCCAGCCCCAGCATTTT,CASSDGQGAVQPQHF
TRBV6-5,NA,TRBD1,TRBJ2-5,TGTGCCAGCAGAAACAGGGGGGCCCAAGAGACCCAGTACTTC,CASRNRGAQETQYF